Presented here are 20 T cell receptor beta chains from one specimen sequenced in a study of identical twins. TCRdb reanalysed the 5' RACE reads using MiXCR and keeps one entry per CDR3 protein. This table has nearly 900,000 distinct CDR3 sequences, roughly an eighth appearing once. This sample was also put to use in a study of yellow fever vaccine responses in identical twins.

The sample taken for sequencing was PBMCs. The receptors stem from a woman aged 18-29 years in good health.

This rearrangement joins TRBV12-3 or TRBV12-4 to TRBJ2-7, with 14 bases identical to TRBD2. CDR3 size: 18 residues. V was pared by 5 bases and J by 3 bases, with 12 bases of the junction left unmatched. The CDR3 sequence: CASSGTSGRDTQYYEQYF. The CDR3 DNA reads as TGTGCCAGCAGTGGGACTAGCGGGAGAGATACCCAGTACTACGAGCAGTACTTC.

This clonotype was observed a handful of times. The chain's CDR3 is CASSKQETENIQYF. In nucleotides, the CDR3 is TGTGCCAGCAGTAAACAGGAGACCGAAAACATTCAGTACTTC. The chain carries TRBV7-9 and TRBJ2-4; weak D call: TRBD1 (5 bases). The germline V and J ends were trimmed by 6 bases and 5 bases, with 14 bases remaining between them. Germline V gene sequence: CDR1 SEHNR, CDR2 FQNEAQ (reference sequence). The CDR3 runs 14 residues.

This clonotype showed up many times. The rearrangement uses TRBV5-1 and TRBJ2-1; tentative D call: TRBD1 (6 bases). The CDR3 is made up of 14 amino acids. Trimming shortened V by 1 base and J by 7 bases, and 12 bases separated the two germline ends. Germline CDR1 and CDR2: SGHRS and YFSETQ. CDR3 DNA sequence: TGCGCCAGCAGCTTGTCACAGGGCTGGAATGAGCAGTTCTTC. Residues: CASSLSQGWNEQFF.

The rearrangement joins TRBV5-5 to TRBJ2-7; D uncertain. CDR3 length: 13 amino acids. Trimming shortened V by 4 bases and J by 2 bases, and 10 bases separated the two germline ends. Germline V gene lookup returns CDR1 SGHKS and CDR2 YYEKEE (reference sequence). CDR3 sequence (DNA): TGTGCCAGCAGCACCGACACGGCCTACGAGCAGTACTTC. Translated: CASSTDTAYEQYF.

This clonotype has a handful of counts. The rearrangement joins TRBV6-1 to TRBJ2-3; D gene uncertain. The CDR3 runs 15 residues. Germline CDR1 MNHNS, CDR2 SASEGT. The V gene lost 7 bases and the J gene lost 2 bases, with 16 bases spanning the gap. CDR3 protein: CASNPELGATDTQYF. CDR3 DNA sequence: TGTGCCAGCAATCCGGAGCTGGGCGCCACAGATACGCAGTATTTT.

In its sample, this clonotype was seen a few times. The chain joins TRBV24-1 to TRBJ2-1; maybe TRBD1 (6 bases). With 0 bases removed from V and 0 bases from J, the gap between germline ends came to 14 bases. Per the germline V gene, CDR1 is KGHDR and CDR2 is SFDVKD. This CDR3 region has 18 residues. CDR3 in DNA: TGTGCCACCAGTGATTTGAGTGTGGGCAGGGGCTCCTACAATGAGCAGTTCTTC. Its protein is CATSDLSVGRGSYNEQFF.

The V call is TRBV18, the J call TRBJ2-7, with 9 bases that match TRBD1. CDR3 length: 15 residues. Germline-derived CDR1 and CDR2 are KGHSH and LQKENI. V lost 2 bases to trimming and J lost 4 bases; unmatched junction nucleotides: 6. The CDR3 protein is CASSPETGGSYEQYV. The CDR3 coding sequence is TGTGCCAGCTCACCAGAAACAGGGGGCTCGTACGAGCAGTACGTC.

The sample holds a few counts of this clonotype. The chain uses TRBV12-3 or TRBV12-4 and TRBJ1-6; TRBD1 matches 7 bases. V lost 7 bases and J lost 8; bases outside the gene matches: 8. This CDR3 is built from 14 residues. CDR3 in DNA: TGTGCCAGCACCGGAGGGACAGTCTATTCACCCCTCCACTTT. Translated, it gives CASTGGTVYSPLHF.

This clonotype was counted ten times or more. The chain employs TRBV4-1 and TRBJ1-6, with D unclear. The germline V and J ends were trimmed by 0 bases and 0 bases, with 9 bases remaining between them. The CDR3 loop spans 17 amino acids. CDR1 MGHRA and CDR2 YSYEKL come from the germline V gene. CDR3 protein: CASSQEDRDSYNSPLHF. CDR3 coding DNA: TGCGCCAGCAGCCAAGAGGATCGGGACTCCTATAATTCACCCCTCCACTTT.

This clonotype was picked up a small number of times. The chain employs TRBV7-8 and TRBJ1-2; D is perhaps TRBD1 (6 bases). This CDR3 region has 19 residues. Trimming took 4 bases from V and 2 from J, leaving 26 bases between them. The V gene's germline CDR1 is SGHVS and CDR2 FQNEAQ. CDR3 region: CASSSEAGRDIPGNYGYTF. The CDR3 DNA is TGTGCCAGCAGCTCTGAGGCAGGCCGGGACATTCCGGGGAACTATGGCTACACCTTC.

The CDR3 sequence: CASSLAASWGANVLTF. As DNA, the CDR3 is TGCGCCAGCAGCTTGGCCGCTAGCTGGGGGGCCAACGTCCTGACTTTC. The V and J genes are TRBV5-1 and TRBJ2-6, with D perhaps TRBD2 (5 bases). The CDR3 extends over 16 amino acids. Trimming stripped 0 bases from V and 4 bases from J, with 11 bases between. Germline V CDR1 and CDR2: SGHRS, YFSETQ.

This clonotype was detected a few times. The rearrangement joins TRBV20-1 to TRBJ2-5; D uncertain. Deletions cut 4 bases from V and 5 bases from J, with 11 bases between. The germline V gene encodes CDR1 DFQATT and CDR2 SNEGSKA (reference sequence). This CDR3 is built from 12 residues. In DNA form, the CDR3 reads TGCAGTGCTACGGACGGTCGGGAGACCCAGTACTTC. It translates to CSATDGRETQYF.

This clonotype has more than one count but fewer than ten. This chain joins TRBV5-1 and TRBJ2-2; 8 bases agree with TRBD2. V dropped 3 bases and J dropped 4; count of bases not matched to a gene: 14. The CDR3 totals 18 residues. Germline CDR1 reads SGHRS; CDR2 reads YFSETQ. Here the CDR3 reads CASSWSGPGLGSTGELFF. The DNA for the CDR3 is TGCGCCAGCAGCTGGAGCGGGCCGGGACTAGGATCCACCGGGGAGCTGTTTTTT.

There are a few counts of this clonotype. The chain links TRBV5-6 to TRBJ2-1; TRBD2 aligns across 14 bases. The junction had 6 bases not matched to a gene; V was cut back by 4 bases and J by 3 bases. In germline, CDR1 is SGHDT, CDR2 YYEEEE. The CDR3 extends over 17 amino acids. CDR3 bases: TGTGCCAGCAGCGGGGGGACTAGCGGGAGAAGCTACAATGAGCAGTTCTTC. Translating it yields CASSGGTSGRSYNEQFF.

The chain couples TRBV18 to TRBJ2-3; unclear D gene. The germline gives CDR1 KGHSH, CDR2 LQKENI. The V end lost 3 bases, the J end lost 2 bases, and 12 bases lay between the germline ends. This CDR3 region has 15 residues. The CDR3 region has the DNA TGTGCCAGCTCACCCGGGCCGCCGACCACAGATACGCAGTATTTT. It specifies CASSPGPPTTDTQYF.

This clonotype was counted only a few times. CDR3 loop: CASSPGWGKGRDNEQFF. CDR3 bases: TGTGCCAGCAGCCCGGGGTGGGGCAAAGGACGGGACAATGAGCAGTTCTTC. The V call is TRBV5-8, the J call TRBJ2-1, with D perhaps assigned TRBD1 or TRBD2 (5 bases each). CDR3 length: 17 amino acids. The germline V and J ends were trimmed by 4 bases and 5 bases, with 22 bases remaining between them. CDR1 is SGHTS, CDR2 YDEGEE, per germline.

This clonotype was recorded at least ten times. The chain joins TRBV2 to TRBJ1-1; a possible D gene is TRBD1 (6 bases). Germline CDR1 reads SNHLY; CDR2 reads FYNNEI. The V end was cut by 5 bases, the J end by 4 bases, with 11 bases between. The CDR3 is 13 amino acids. DNA for the CDR3: TGTGCCAGCAGTCGGGAAGGGGGCACTGAAGCTTTCTTT. It codes for CASSREGGTEAFF.

The chain links TRBV10-3 to TRBJ1-4; D perhaps matches TRBD1 (6 bases). The ends were cut back, 2 bases at V and 4 bases at J, with 8 bases in the middle. From germline, CDR1 is ENHRY and CDR2 SYGVKD. The CDR3 contains 14 residues. The CDR3 is CAISEGQHNEKLFF. The CDR3 DNA reads TGTGCCATCAGTGAGGGACAGCATAATGAAAAACTGTTTTTT.

This chain links TRBV20-1 with TRBJ2-7; 7 nucleotides align to TRBD1. CDR1 DFQATT and CDR2 SNEGSKA come from the germline V gene (reference sequence). The CDR3 consists of 11 residues. V dropped 6 bases and J dropped 6; count of bases not matched to a gene: 5. This chain's CDR3 is CSAMGQLEQYV. As DNA, the CDR3 is TGCAGTGCCATGGGACAGCTCGAGCAGTACGTC.

The chain employs TRBV12-3 or TRBV12-4 and TRBJ1-3, with TRBD1 identical over 9 bases. CDR3 length: 15 residues. With V trimmed by 1 base and J by 2 bases, 0 bases remained unmatched. The DNA of the CDR3 is TGTGCCAGCAGTTTAGGACAGGGGGCTGGAAACACCATATATTTT. It is translated as CASSLGQGAGNTIYF.